This note documents a single TCR beta chain sequence. The target of this receptor is not known. It has no much larger one-base neighbor in the sample; base qualities were not kept. The sample belongs to a study of blood T cells in healthy people across ages (dated by TCRdb to about 2015). In terms of the full investigation: In model experiments, template switching captured about one uniquely barcoded TCR beta cDNA molecule for every two T cells. Age-related changes in TCR beta repertoire diversity were measured in the study by deep sequencing normalized with unique cDNA molecular identifiers. The donors were divided into four age groups: young (average roughly 15 years), middle-aged (approximately 39), aged (about 56) and long-lived (approximately 74). Donors of different ages were randomly distributed across sequencing lanes to avoid experimental bias. The study analyzed two additional independent replicas of 1 million unique cDNA reads from the same blood draw for two donors, one aged 18 to 29 and one aged 80 or older. Summary of the overall study and its limitations: Observed TCR beta diversity per million T cells fell roughly linearly with age, and a significant reduction was already apparent by age about 38. Compared with the aged group, the long-lived group had more naive CD4+ T cells, fewer expanded clones and increased TCR diversity, suggesting age selection. Because profiling used bulk unsorted PBMCs, naive and antigen-experienced compartments could not be compared conclusively. Because the CMV infection status of the donors was unknown, age-related changes in expanded clonotypes may potentially have been confounded. Estimates of total diversity based on one million sequenced T cells were regarded as lower bounds and as underestimates. The percentage of naive T cells measured by flow cytometry correlated strongly with observed TCR beta diversity.

The CDR3 runs 16 amino acids, cysteine and phenylalanine included. The entry retains the CDR3 DNA only, 48 bases that are in frame from base 1. V gives up 6 bases and J gives up 9 bases, and the segment between their germline ends measures 21 bases. CDR1 is given as MNHEY and CDR2 as SVGEGT, both from the germline V gene. Systemically healthy Caucasian individuals from Russia, around 39 in total and aged about 6 to 95 years, were included as donors. Approximately 11 milliliters of peripheral blood were drawn from each donor into EDTA-treated Vacutainer tubes. Ficoll-Paque density-gradient centrifugation was used to isolate PBMCs, with at least 6 million per sample. Total RNA was extracted from PBMCs with Trizol reagent, with at least 5.5 micrograms obtained per sample. For every donor, flow cytometry on a PBMC aliquot measured the percentage of naive CD45RAhigh/CD27high T cells. Preparation of the library involved 5' RACE. Data came from an Illumina HiSeq 2500. A second PCR of about 7 to 12 cycles was run with a J-beta primer mix and a sample-barcoded 5' primer. A template-switch 5' adaptor carrying 12 random nucleotides introduced a unique molecular identifier onto each TCR beta cDNA molecule. At least 2.5 million CDR3-containing paired-end reads were obtained from each sample. First-strand cDNA synthesis was performed from all RNA using the Mint cDNA synthesis kit, with priming by a TRBC-specific oligonucleotide. All cDNA was treated with uracil-DNA glycosylase and then went through a first 18-cycle PCR with the universal primers M1SS and BC2_uni_R. Processing in the source paper ran as follows. For normalization, 1 million high-quality reads were randomly selected from each sample, with every read carrying a distinct molecular identifier. Reads with shared molecular identifiers were discarded instead of being binned into consensus sequences. MiTCR, set to a Q25 quality threshold and the strictest error-elimination algorithm, was used for CDR3 identification, clonotype clustering and error correction. A nonparametric unseen species model using Euler transformation provided a lower-bound estimate of total TCR beta diversity. TCRdb reworked the public reads: Q25 trimming with fastp, MiXCR clone assembly, productive beta chains retained. Rows matching on CDR3 protein sequence are summarized as one entry with the most common DNA and genes. Clone size and V and J calls follow TCRdb, not the original study. The sample records about 1.5 million distinct CDR3 sequences, about 40% of which are singletons. The ten biggest clones cover 7.9% of the sample.

The chain was built from TRBV6-2 or TRBV6-3 and TRBJ1-6; 6 matching bases give a weak D call of TRBD1. The TCR originated in a woman aged 18-29 years in good health. Sequenced: blood. The DNA sequence follows: TGTGCCAGCAGCCCACTGGACAGCAGTGGTGGTTCACCCCTCCACTTT. It codes for CASSPLDSSGGSPLHF.